The clone carrying this T cell receptor (beta chain) was observed once. What it binds is unknown. Trimming took 3 bases from V and 1 from J; bases not matched to a gene: 8. Germline V gene lookup returns CDR1 SGHRS and CDR2 YFSETQ. CDR3 length equals 17 residues. This entry belongs to a study of T cell repertoires in cytomegalovirus infection. MiXCR, run by TCRdb on the reads, gives a single entry per CDR3 protein. The sample holds 450,000 to 650,000 distinct CDR3 sequences; approximately 40% are singletons and the top ten take 48%. The specimen comprised cultured PBMCs, sampled from culture after CMV antigen stimulation. The TCR originated in a human donor in good health (CMV status not recorded). Some clones in this sample may be carry-over from other donors' samples. The rearrangement links TRBV5-1 to TRBJ2-3, with TRBD2 identical over 10 bases. The CDR3 spells CASSSTPTSGGTDTQYF. The CDR3 DNA reads TGCGCCAGCAGCTCCACCCCTACTAGCGGGGGCACAGATACGCAGTATTTT.